These T cell receptor beta chains were read from a single sample in a study of T cell repertoires in aging, cancer and after chemotherapy. TCRdb itself ran the multiplex PCR reads through MiXCR, one entry per CDR3 protein. Altogether more than 7,000 distinct CDR3 sequences are present, more than 30% being singletons, with the ten largest covering around 3.8%. The sample taken for sequencing was blood. These receptors came from a human donor in good health. Each CDR3 is given with its conserved first and last residue. D genes are given only for firm matches. Clone size is given for some rows only: seen once, a few or many times, or a class if the clone is expanded.

clone_size	v_call	d_call	j_call	cdr3_aa	cdr3_nt
NA	TRBV11-2	TRBD2	TRBJ2-1	CAGAGGLGEQFF	TGTGCCGGAGCGGGGGGGCTTGGTGAGCAGTTCTTC
NA	TRBV12-3/TRBV12-4	NA	TRBJ2-6	CASSSSAGANVLTF	TGTGCCAGCAGTTCGTCAGCCGGGGCCAACGTCCTGACTTTC
medium-sized	TRBV11-1	NA	TRBJ2-1	CASSLDLGSSYNEQFF	TGTGCCAGCAGCTTAGATCTGGGGAGCTCCTACAATGAGCAGTTCTTC
NA	TRBV7-9	NA	TRBJ1-2	CASSLFVGAAIPNYGYTF	TGTGCCAGCAGCTTATTCGTGGGGGCGGCCATCCCTAACTATGGCTACACCTTC
NA	TRBV12-5	NA	TRBJ1-3	CASSLGHSGNTIYF	TGTGCCAGCAGTTTGGGACACTCTGGAAACACCATATATTTT
NA	TRBV20-1	NA	TRBJ2-3	CSAQWSVSTDTQYF	TGCAGTGCCCAGTGGTCAGTAAGCACAGATACGCAGTATTTT
NA	TRBV6-2/TRBV6-3	NA	TRBJ2-2	CASRGAGTNTGELFF	TGTGCCAGCAGGGGGGCGGGTACGAACACCGGGGAGCTGTTTTTT
NA	TRBV7-2	TRBD1	TRBJ1-2	CASGFANIGQGGGYTF	TGTGCCAGCGGCTTTGCCAACATTGGACAGGGGGGAGGCTACACCTTC
medium-sized	TRBV5-6	NA	TRBJ1-3	CASSHAAGNTIYF	TGTGCCAGCAGCCATGCGGCGGGAAACACCATATATTTT
few	TRBV5-5	NA	TRBJ2-1	CASSLKVGSYNEQFF	TGTGCCAGCAGCTTGAAAGTGGGCTCCTACAATGAGCAGTTCTTC